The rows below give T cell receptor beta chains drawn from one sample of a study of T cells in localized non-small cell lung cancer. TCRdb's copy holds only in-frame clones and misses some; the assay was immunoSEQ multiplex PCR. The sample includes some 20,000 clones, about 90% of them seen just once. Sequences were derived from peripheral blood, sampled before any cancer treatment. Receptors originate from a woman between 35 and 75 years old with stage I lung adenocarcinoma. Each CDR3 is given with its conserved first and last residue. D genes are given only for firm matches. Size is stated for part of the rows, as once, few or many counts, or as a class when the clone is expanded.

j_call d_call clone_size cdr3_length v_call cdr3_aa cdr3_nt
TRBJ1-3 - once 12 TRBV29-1 CSVEDPGNTIYF TGCAGCGTTGAAGATCCGGGAAACACCATATATTTT
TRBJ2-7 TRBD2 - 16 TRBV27 CASSAWGGLAEYEQYF TGTGCCAGCTCCGCCTGGGGAGGACTAGCGGAATACGAGCAGTACTTC
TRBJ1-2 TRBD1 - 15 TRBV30 CAWSQLGQGNYGYTF TGTGCCTGGAGTCAGCTCGGACAGGGGAACTATGGCTACACCTTC
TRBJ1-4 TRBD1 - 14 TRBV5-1 CASSRDREIEKLFF TGCGCCAGCAGCCGCGACAGGGAAATTGAAAAACTGTTTTTT
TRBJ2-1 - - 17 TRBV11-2 CASSPRSSGWTYNEQFF TGTGCCAGCAGCCCACGGTCTAGTGGTTGGACTTACAATGAGCAGTTCTTC
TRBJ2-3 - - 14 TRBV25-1 CASRRTELTDTQYF TGTGCCAGCAGGAGGACAGAGCTTACAGATACGCAGTATTTT
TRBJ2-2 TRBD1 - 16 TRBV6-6 CASSAGTGTDTGELFF TGTGCCAGCAGCGCCGGGACAGGAACTGACACCGGGGAGCTGTTTTTT
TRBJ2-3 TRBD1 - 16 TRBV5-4 CASRVGQTRSTDTQYF TGTGCCAGCAGGGTGGGACAGACCCGTAGCACAGATACGCAGTATTTT
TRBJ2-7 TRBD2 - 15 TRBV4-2 CASSQPAGETYEQYF TGTGCCAGCAGCCAACCTGCGGGAGAGACCTACGAGCAGTACTTC
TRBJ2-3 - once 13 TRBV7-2 CASSIDRTDTQYF TGTGCCAGCAGCATAGACCGCACAGATACGCAGTATTTT
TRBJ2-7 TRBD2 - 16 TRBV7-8 CASSLGLAGDSYEQYF TGTGCCAGCAGCTTAGGACTAGCGGGGGATTCCTACGAGCAGTACTTC
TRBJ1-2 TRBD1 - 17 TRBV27 CASSFDRGRDVLYGYTF TGTGCCAGCAGTTTCGACAGGGGCCGGGACGTGCTCTATGGCTACACCTTC
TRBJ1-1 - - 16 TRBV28 CASSPDGFVMNTEAFF TGTGCCAGCAGCCCGGACGGATTTGTGATGAACACTGAAGCTTTCTTT
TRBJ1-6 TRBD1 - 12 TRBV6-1 CASRQGDSPLHF TGTGCCAGCAGACAGGGGGATTCACCCCTCCACTTT
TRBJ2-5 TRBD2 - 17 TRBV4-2 CASSQGASGGAVETQYF TGTGCCAGCAGCCAAGGGGCTAGCGGGGGGGCCGTAGAGACCCAGTACTTC
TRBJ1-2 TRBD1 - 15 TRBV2 CASSRGTEFSYGYTF TGTGCCAGCAGCCGCGGGACAGAGTTCTCCTATGGCTACACCTTC
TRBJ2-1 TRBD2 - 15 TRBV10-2 CASSESLAGVGEQFF TGCGCCAGCAGTGAGTCCCTAGCGGGAGTCGGTGAGCAGTTCTTC
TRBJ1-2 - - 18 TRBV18 CASSPGPGWLSIRYGYTF TGTGCCAGCTCACCCGGACCAGGCTGGCTGTCAATCAGATATGGCTACACCTTC
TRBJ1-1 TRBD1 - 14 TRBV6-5 CASRTGIMNTEAFF TGTGCCAGCAGGACAGGGATCATGAACACTGAAGCTTTCTTT
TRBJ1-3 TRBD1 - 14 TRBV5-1 CASSVTGVGNTIYF TGCGCCAGCAGCGTTACAGGGGTAGGAAACACCATATATTTT
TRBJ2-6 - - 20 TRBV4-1 CASSQGDEVGGSSGANVLTF TGCGCCAGCAGCCAAGGGGATGAAGTAGGGGGAAGCTCTGGGGCCAACGTCCTGACTTTC
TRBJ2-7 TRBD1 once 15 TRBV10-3 CAISESGTGMGEQYF TGTGCCATCAGTGAGTCCGGGACAGGGATGGGCGAGCAGTACTTC
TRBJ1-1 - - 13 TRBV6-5 CASRPTVNTEAFF TGTGCCAGCAGACCGACGGTGAACACTGAAGCTTTCTTT
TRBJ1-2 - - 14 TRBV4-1 CASSQLRGWSGYTF TGCGCCAGCAGCCAATTGAGGGGGTGGAGTGGCTACACCTTC
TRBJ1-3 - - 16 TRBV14 CASSQVSTDVGHTIYF TGTGCCAGCAGCCAAGTATCCACGGATGTAGGGCACACCATATATTTT
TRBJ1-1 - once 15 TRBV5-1 CASSRGGGVGTEAFF TGCGCCAGCAGCCGCGGAGGAGGAGTTGGCACTGAAGCTTTCTTT
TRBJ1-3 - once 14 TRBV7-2 CASSLAGGGNTIYF TGTGCCAGCAGCTTAGCAGGGGGTGGAAACACCATATATTTT
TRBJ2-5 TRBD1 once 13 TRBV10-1 CASSQGTVETQYF TGCGCCAGCTCGCAAGGGACAGTCGAGACCCAGTACTTC
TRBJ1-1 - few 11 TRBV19 CATAAGTEAFF TGTGCCACCGCTGCGGGCACTGAAGCTTTCTTT
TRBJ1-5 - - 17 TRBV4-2 CASSQDMSGQPHQPQHF TGTGCCAGCAGCCAAGATATGTCAGGGCAGCCCCATCAGCCCCAGCATTTT